The sequence of this T cell receptor (beta chain) was determined in a study of shared clonotypes between healthy human individuals. Worth noting for this clone: Its antigen is currently unknown.

From CD4+ cells came CD45RA+ naive and CD45RA-negative memory subsets. Over several immunoSEQ plates, each subset's genomic DNA was distributed in even portions. Here immunoSEQ multiplex PCR was the method, and the copy in TCRdb shows in-frame clones only, minus some. The table has 2 million to 2.5 million clones, about 94% seen once. Regarding the study as a whole: Owing to a small donor count, the genetic and exposure-history diversity represented was limited. It was expected that sequencing depth would affect clonotype sharing among donors.

The source is a man between 18 and 29 years old in good health. Input material: naive CD4+ T cells sorted from blood. Specified subset: CD45RA+ positively selected.

CDR3 in amino acids: CASSPYRDSHEETQYF. The CDR3 DNA is TGTGCCAGCTCACCATATAGGGACAGCCATGAAGAGACCCAGTACTTC. This chain uses TRBV18 with TRBJ2-5, with TRBD1 identical over 7 bases. Germline V gene data show CDR1 as KGHSH and CDR2 as LQKENI. With V trimmed by 2 bases and J by 3 bases, 9 bases remained unmatched. The CDR3 is 16 residues long.